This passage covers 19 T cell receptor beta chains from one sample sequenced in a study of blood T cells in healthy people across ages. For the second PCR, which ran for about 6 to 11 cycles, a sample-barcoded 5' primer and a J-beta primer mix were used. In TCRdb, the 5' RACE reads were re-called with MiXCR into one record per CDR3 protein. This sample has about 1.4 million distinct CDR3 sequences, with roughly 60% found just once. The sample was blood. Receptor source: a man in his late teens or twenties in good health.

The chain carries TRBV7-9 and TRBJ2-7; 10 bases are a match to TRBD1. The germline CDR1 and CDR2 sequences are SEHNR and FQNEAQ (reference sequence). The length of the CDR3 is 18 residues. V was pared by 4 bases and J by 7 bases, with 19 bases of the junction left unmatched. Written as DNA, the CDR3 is TGTGCCAGCAGCTCGACAGACAGGGGGCGAAGTGTCTACAATGAGCAGTACTTC. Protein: CASSSTDRGRSVYNEQYF.

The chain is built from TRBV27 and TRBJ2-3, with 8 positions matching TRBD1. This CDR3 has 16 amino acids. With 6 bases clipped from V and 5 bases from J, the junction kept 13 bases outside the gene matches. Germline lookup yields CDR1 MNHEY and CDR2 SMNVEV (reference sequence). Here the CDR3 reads CASSPIGQGEEDTQYF. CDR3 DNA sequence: TGTGCCAGCAGCCCAATAGGACAGGGAGAAGAAGATACGCAGTATTTT.

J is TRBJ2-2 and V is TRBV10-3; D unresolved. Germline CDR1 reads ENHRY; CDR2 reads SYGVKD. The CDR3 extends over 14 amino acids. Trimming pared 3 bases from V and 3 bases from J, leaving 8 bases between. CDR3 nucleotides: TGTGCCATCAGTGAAGCCCTATACACCGGGGAGCTGTTTTTT. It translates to CAISEALYTGELFF.

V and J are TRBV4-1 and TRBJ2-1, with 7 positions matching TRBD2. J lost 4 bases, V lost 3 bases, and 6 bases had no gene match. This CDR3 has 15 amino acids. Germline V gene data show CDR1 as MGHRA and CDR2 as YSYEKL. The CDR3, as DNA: TGCGCCAGCAGCCATTTGACTAGCCGGTACAATGAGCAGTTCTTC. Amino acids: CASSHLTSRYNEQFF.

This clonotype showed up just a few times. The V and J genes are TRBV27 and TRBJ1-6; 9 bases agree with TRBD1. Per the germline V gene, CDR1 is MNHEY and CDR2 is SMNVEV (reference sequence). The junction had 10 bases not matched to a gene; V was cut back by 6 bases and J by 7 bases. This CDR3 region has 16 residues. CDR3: CASRTLQGALNSPLHF. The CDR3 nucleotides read TGTGCCAGCAGAACCCTACAGGGGGCGCTCAATTCACCCCTCCACTTT.

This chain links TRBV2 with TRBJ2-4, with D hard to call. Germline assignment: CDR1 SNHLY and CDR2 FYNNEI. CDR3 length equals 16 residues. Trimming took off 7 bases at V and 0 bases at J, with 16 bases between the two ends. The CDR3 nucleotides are TGTGCCAGCAAAATGGAACCGACTCTAGCCAAAAACATTCAGTACTTC. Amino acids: CASKMEPTLAKNIQYF.

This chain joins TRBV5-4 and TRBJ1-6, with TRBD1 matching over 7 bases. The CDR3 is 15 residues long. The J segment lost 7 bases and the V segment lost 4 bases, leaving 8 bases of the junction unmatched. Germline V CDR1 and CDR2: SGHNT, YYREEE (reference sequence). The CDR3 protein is CASSTPTGPNSPLHF. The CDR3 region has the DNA TGTGCCAGCAGCACCCCGACAGGGCCCAATTCACCCCTCCACTTT.

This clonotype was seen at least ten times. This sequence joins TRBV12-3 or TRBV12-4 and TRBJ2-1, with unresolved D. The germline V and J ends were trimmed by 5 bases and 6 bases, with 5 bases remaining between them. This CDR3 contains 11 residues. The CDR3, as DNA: TGTGCCAGCAGTCCGCGCAATGAGCAGTTCTTC. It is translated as CASSPRNEQFF.

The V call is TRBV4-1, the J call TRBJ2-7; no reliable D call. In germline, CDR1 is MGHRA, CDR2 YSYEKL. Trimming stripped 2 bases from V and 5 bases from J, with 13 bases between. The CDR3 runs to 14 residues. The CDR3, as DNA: TGCGCCAGCAGCCAATCCCCGACTCTAGACGAGCAGTACTTC. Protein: CASSQSPTLDEQYF.

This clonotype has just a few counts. Written as DNA, the CDR3 is TGTGCCAGCAGGGGACAGGGGGCGTTCGGAGATACGCAGTATTTT. This codes for CASRGQGAFGDTQYF. The V gene is TRBV25-1, the J gene TRBJ2-3; TRBD1 matches 12 bases. This CDR3 region has 15 residues. V gave up 6 bases and J gave up 5 bases; unmatched junction bases: 6. In germline, CDR1 is MGHDK, CDR2 SYGVNS.

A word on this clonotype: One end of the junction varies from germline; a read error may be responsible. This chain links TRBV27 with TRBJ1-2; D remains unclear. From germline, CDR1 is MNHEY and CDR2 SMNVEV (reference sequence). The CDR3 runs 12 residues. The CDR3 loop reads CASSPLLAGYNF. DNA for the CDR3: TGTGCCAGCAGTCCATTGCTAGCGGGCTACAACTTC.

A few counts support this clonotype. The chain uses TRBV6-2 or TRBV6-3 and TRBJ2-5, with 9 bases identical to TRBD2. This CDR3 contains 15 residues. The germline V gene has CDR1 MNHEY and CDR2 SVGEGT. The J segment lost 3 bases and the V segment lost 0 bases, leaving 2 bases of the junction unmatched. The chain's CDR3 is CASSYSTSGKETQYF. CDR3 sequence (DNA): TGTGCCAGCAGTTACTCGACTAGCGGTAAAGAGACCCAGTACTTC.

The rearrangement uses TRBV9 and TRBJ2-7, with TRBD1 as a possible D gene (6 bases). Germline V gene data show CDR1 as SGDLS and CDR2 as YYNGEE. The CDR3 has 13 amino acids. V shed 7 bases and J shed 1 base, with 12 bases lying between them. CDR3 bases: TGTGCCAGCCAAGGGGACACATCCTACGAGCAGTACTTC. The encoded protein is CASQGDTSYEQYF.

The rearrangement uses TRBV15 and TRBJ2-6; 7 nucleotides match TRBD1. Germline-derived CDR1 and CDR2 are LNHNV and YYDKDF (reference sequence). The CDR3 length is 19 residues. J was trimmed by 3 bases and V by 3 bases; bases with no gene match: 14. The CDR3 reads CATSSEQGRVLGGANVLTF. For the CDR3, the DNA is TGTGCCACCAGCAGTGAACAGGGGCGCGTGTTAGGTGGGGCCAACGTCCTGACTTTC.

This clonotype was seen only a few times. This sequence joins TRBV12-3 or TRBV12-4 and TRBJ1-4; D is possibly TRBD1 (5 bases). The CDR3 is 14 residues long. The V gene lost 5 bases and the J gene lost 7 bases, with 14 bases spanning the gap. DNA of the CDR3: TGTGCCAGCAGTACCAGGTCCCAGGGTGAAAAACTGTTTTTT. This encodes CASSTRSQGEKLFF.

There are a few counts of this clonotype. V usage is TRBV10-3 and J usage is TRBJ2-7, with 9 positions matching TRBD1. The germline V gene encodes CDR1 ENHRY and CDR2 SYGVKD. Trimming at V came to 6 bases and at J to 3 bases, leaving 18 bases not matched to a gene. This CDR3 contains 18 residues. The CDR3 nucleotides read TGTGCCATCAGAGATCCGGGACAGGGAATCTCTGAGGACTACGAGCAGTACTTC. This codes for CAIRDPGQGISEDYEQYF.

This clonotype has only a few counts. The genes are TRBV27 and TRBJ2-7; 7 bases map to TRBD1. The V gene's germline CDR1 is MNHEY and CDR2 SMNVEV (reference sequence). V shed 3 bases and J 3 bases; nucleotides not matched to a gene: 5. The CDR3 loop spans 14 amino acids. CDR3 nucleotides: TGTGCCAGCAGTTTCAGTGGGACAGTCTACGAGCAGTACTTC. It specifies CASSFSGTVYEQYF.

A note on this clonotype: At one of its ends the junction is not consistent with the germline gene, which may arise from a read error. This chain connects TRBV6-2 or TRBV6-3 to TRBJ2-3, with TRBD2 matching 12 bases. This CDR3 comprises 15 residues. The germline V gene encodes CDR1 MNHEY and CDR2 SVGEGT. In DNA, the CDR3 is TGTGCCAGCAGTTTCCGACTAGCGGGGGCAGATGCGCAGTATTTT. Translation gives CASSFRLAGADAQYF.

CDR3 sequence reads: CSSRRTGGTATEAFF. DNA for the CDR3: TGCAGCTCCCGCAGAACAGGGGGCACGGCGACTGAAGCTTTCTTT. The chain uses TRBV29-1 and TRBJ1-1; 9 positions agree with TRBD1. V shed 8 bases and J 5 bases; nucleotides not matched to a gene: 15. Germline lookup yields CDR1 SQVTM and CDR2 ANQGSEA. The CDR3 loop spans 15 amino acids.